The T cell receptor (beta chain) under discussion was sequenced for a study of sequential checkpoint blockade in melanoma. Study findings and constraints: Mutational load did not correlate with tumor T-cell fraction or clonality. Pretreatment TIL clonality tracked with response in the nivolumab-first arm.

About this clone: Its antigen is not known.

The data were produced by immunoSEQ multiplex PCR, yet TCRdb's version contains in-frame clones alone and is incomplete. Of roughly 3,700 clones detected, 20% to 25% appear once; the ten largest clones hold under 20%. The treatment here: randomized to nivolumab then ipilimumab (arm A) or the reverse (arm B). Patients had received no earlier DNA-damaging chemotherapy. V was pared by 5 bases and J by 2 bases, with 12 bases of the junction left unmatched. Germline CDR1 is MGHDK and CDR2 is SYGVNS. This CDR3 spans 17 amino acids. The TCR sequence derives from a human donor with melanoma. The specimen comprised tumor tissue (inferred from file names), sampled from a patient given nivolumab and ipilimumab in sequence. The rearrangement links TRBV25-1 to TRBJ2-7, with 10 bases aligning to TRBD2. Here the CDR3 DNA reads TGTGCCAGCAGTCCGCAAGGCGAGCGGGGGGGAACCTACGAGCAGTACTTC. This gives the protein CASSPQGERGGTYEQYF.